This TCR beta chain was obtained from a study of T-cell reconstitution after alpha-beta-depleted transplantation in children. General study points: Alpha-beta T cells present about two months after transplant were reported to originate from several hundred expanded graft clones.

The germline V gene encodes CDR1 DFQATT and CDR2 SNEGSKA (reference sequence). V shed 5 bases and J shed 2 bases, with 10 bases lying between them. This CDR3 is 12 amino acids long. Unique molecular identifiers were built into the TCRbeta library. Using its own MiXCR run on the PCR reads, TCRdb lists one record per CDR3 protein. The sample holds over 150,000 distinct CDR3 sequences, approximately 6.3% seen once. Details on this clonotype: Its target is unknown.

Sequences were derived from PBMCs, sampled before TCRalphabeta/CD19-depleted stem cell transplant. The chain joins TRBV20-1 to TRBJ2-7; D unclear. The receptor was derived from a boy between 2 and 10 years old with acute lymphoblastic leukemia, due to receive a stem cell transplant. CDR3 nucleotide sequence: TGCAGTGCTGGCAGTGGCCCCTACGAGCAGTACTTC. It encodes CSAGSGPYEQYF.